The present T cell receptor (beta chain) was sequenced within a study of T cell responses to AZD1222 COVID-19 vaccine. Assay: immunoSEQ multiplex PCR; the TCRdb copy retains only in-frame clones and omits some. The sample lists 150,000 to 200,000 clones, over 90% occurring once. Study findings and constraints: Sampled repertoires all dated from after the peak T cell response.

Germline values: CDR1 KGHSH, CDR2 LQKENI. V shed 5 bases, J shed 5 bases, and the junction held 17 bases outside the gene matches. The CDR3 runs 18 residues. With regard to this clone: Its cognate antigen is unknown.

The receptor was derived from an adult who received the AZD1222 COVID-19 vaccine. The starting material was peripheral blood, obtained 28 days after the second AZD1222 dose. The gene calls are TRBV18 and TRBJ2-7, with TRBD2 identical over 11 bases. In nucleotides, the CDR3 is TGTGCCAGCTCATCAACGATAGCGGGAGGGCCTGCTGGGGACGAGCAGTACTTC. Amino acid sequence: CASSSTIAGGPAGDEQYF.